This T cell receptor beta chain was found in a study of CD8 T cells in Susac syndrome. CD8+ and CD4+ T cells from blood underwent TCR beta sequencing, which was carried out in a high-throughput format. Patients having Susac syndrome satisfied recently defined diagnostic criteria for definite or probable disease. Negative magnetic isolation gave CD8+ and CD4+ cells; FACS enriched CD8+ TEMRA. The RNA input was roughly 0.45 to 1 ug, and it was reverse transcribed with random hexamers. A multiplex approach, immunoSEQ multiplex PCR, amplified TCR beta CDR3 across 54 Vbeta and 13 Jbeta. Via MiXCR, TCRdb re-called the immunoSEQ multiplex PCR reads, giving one row per CDR3 protein. Found here are about 150,000 distinct CDR3 sequences, 85% to 95% of them singletons; the top ten hold roughly 0.16%. The V end was cut by 0 bases, the J end by 3 bases, with 11 bases between. The CDR3 spans 15 residues. Per the germline V gene, CDR1 is LGHNA and CDR2 is YNFKEQ.

This chain joins TRBV4-2 and TRBJ1-2; D gene ambiguous. Sequences were obtained from CD4+ T cells from PBMCs. This receptor was obtained from a human donor with Susac syndrome. As DNA, the CDR3 is TGTGCCAGCAGCCAAGATAGTGGAGACTACTATGGCTACACCTTC. This translates into CASSQDSGDYYGYTF.